This T cell receptor beta chain was found in a study of blood T cell repertoires in COVID-19. Study-wide background: Spain, Italy and the United States supplied samples that represented acute and convalescent COVID-19. PBMCs, B-cell-depleted T cells, or T cells provided the cDNA or gDNA that made up the material.

The CDR3 runs 15 residues. Germline CDR1 is MNHEY and CDR2 is SVGAGI. In regard to this clone: Relative to the germline gene, one junction end is altered; a read error may explain this.

Methods used by the authors: Reference gene primer amplification gave estimated nucleated cell counts. The data were produced by immunoSEQ multiplex PCR, yet TCRdb's version contains in-frame clones alone and is incomplete. V and J calls and clone size are as listed in that table; D and trimming were resolved from the DNA. The sample yields about 320,000 clones, roughly 85% seen once. The sequencing input was peripheral blood. The chain combines TRBV6-5 with TRBJ1-6, with TRBD1 matching over 7 bases. The TCR originated in a human donor in a cohort sampled during active COVID-19. CDR3 region: CASSSSRTGVSALHF. CDR3 bases: TGTGCCAGCAGTTCCTCCCGGACAGGAGTTTCAGCCCTCCACTTT.